These 15 T cell receptor beta chains were sequenced from one sample in a study of shared clonotypes between healthy human individuals. Assay: immunoSEQ multiplex PCR; the TCRdb copy retains only in-frame clones and omits some. This table has about 530,000 clones, 75% to 80% appearing once. The sequenced material came from PBMCs. These receptors were collected from a woman aged 40 to 50 in good health. Some clones in this sample may be carry-over from other donors' samples.

CDR3 amino acids: CASKRSGDLYEQYF. CDR3 DNA sequence: TGCGCCAGCAAGAGGAGCGGGGACCTCTACGAGCAGTACTTC. This chain connects TRBV10-2 to TRBJ2-7, with TRBD2 identical over 7 bases. This CDR3 comprises 14 residues. CDR1 and CDR2 from the germline V gene are WSHSY and SAAADI. After removal of 7 bases from V and 3 bases from J, the junction contained 9 bases not matched to a gene.

The chain joins TRBV10-3 to TRBJ1-4; D is possibly TRBD1 (5 bases). The CDR3 has 16 amino acids. V was clipped by 4 bases and J by 7 bases, with 19 bases between them. CDR1 and CDR2 (germline): ENHRY, SYGVKD. The CDR3 region has the DNA TGTGCCATCAGTGCCGGAGCGGCGGGGCAAAGTGAAAAACTGTTTTTT. Translating it yields CAISAGAAGQSEKLFF.

The gene calls are TRBV28 and TRBJ2-7, with D possibly matching TRBD2 (5 bases). Trimming stripped 2 bases from V and 1 base from J, with 12 bases between. The CDR3 covers 15 residues. Germline values: CDR1 MDHEN, CDR2 SYDVKM. The CDR3 loop is CASSLLDSRSYEQYF. CDR3 DNA sequence: TGTGCCAGCAGTTTACTGGACTCGAGATCCTACGAGCAGTACTTC.

V gene TRBV27 combines with J gene TRBJ1-4; D not resolved. V gave up 5 bases and J gave up 5 bases, with 9 bases separating them. This CDR3 has 13 amino acids. Germline V CDR1 and CDR2: MNHEY, SMNVEV (reference sequence). CDR3 in amino acids: CASSPQVNEKLFF. Here the CDR3 DNA reads TGTGCCAGCAGTCCCCAAGTCAATGAAAAACTGTTTTTT. Full variable domain (outside the CDR3, taken from reference TRBV27 and TRBJ1-4): EAQVTQNPRYLITVTGKKLTVTCSQNMNHEYMSWYRQDPGLGLRQIYYSMNVEVTDKGDVPEGYKVSRKEKRNFPLILESPSPNQTSLYFCASSPQVNEKLFFGSGTQLSVL.

The genes are TRBV27 and TRBJ2-1; the match to TRBD2 covers 10 bases. V shed 0 bases and J 7 bases; nucleotides not matched to a gene: 6. CDR1 MNHEY and CDR2 SMNVEV come from the germline V gene (reference sequence). The CDR3 loop spans 16 amino acids. CDR3 loop: CASSLSPSGSQNEQFF. The CDR3 nucleotides read TGTGCCAGCAGTTTATCTCCTAGCGGGAGTCAGAATGAGCAGTTCTTC.

V gene TRBV6-1 combines with J gene TRBJ1-2; no clear D gene. V was shortened by 6 bases and J by 8 bases, with 10 bases between the two germline ends. This CDR3 contains 11 residues. Germline CDR1 and CDR2: MNHNS and SASEGT. The CDR3 DNA reads TGTGCCAGCAGCTCCGGTTGGGGCTACACCTTC. Encoded protein: CASSSGWGYTF.

V is TRBV11-3 and J is TRBJ1-3; D is unresolved. Trimming left V 1 base short and J 0 bases short, with 7 bases between. Germline V CDR1 and CDR2: SGHNT, YENEEA. The CDR3 totals 15 residues. This chain's CDR3 is CASSLGGVSGNTIYF. DNA of the CDR3: TGTGCCAGCAGCTTAGGAGGCGTCTCTGGAAACACCATATATTTT.

The CDR3 coding sequence is TGTGCCAGTAGTACCGGGACAGGATCGCAAGAGACCCAGTACTTC. The encoded protein is CASSTGTGSQETQYF. This rearrangement joins TRBV19 to TRBJ2-5; 8 bases are a match to TRBD1. Trimming took 4 bases from V and 2 from J; bases not matched to a gene: 6. The germline V gene encodes CDR1 LNHDA and CDR2 SQIVND (reference sequence). CDR3 length: 15 amino acids.

This chain joins TRBV7-2 and TRBJ2-5; D unresolved. In germline, CDR1 is SGHTA, CDR2 FQGNSA. The CDR3 length is 11 residues. V was trimmed by 2 bases and J by 5 bases, leaving 3 bases between them. CDR3 in amino acids: CASSLLETQYF. In DNA, the CDR3 is TGTGCCAGCAGCTTACTGGAGACCCAGTACTTC.

The V gene is TRBV4-3, the J gene TRBJ1-6; TRBD1 matches 9 bases. The CDR3 extends over 16 amino acids. Germline assignment: CDR1 LGHNA and CDR2 YSLEER. With V trimmed by 4 bases and J by 9 bases, 10 bases remained unmatched. CDR3 bases: TGCGCCAGCAGCCCAGCGTATGGGACAGGGTCTTCACCCCTCCACTTT. Translating gives CASSPAYGTGSSPLHF.

This rearrangement joins TRBV5-1 to TRBJ2-3; TRBD2 matches at 15 bases. Germline V lookup: CDR1 SGHRS, CDR2 YFSETQ. This CDR3 is 19 amino acids long. With V trimmed by 2 bases and J by 0 bases, 7 bases remained unmatched. The DNA for the CDR3 is TGCGCCAGCAGCTTTAGAGGACTAGCGGGAGGGCCGAGCACAGATACGCAGTATTTT. It codes for CASSFRGLAGGPSTDTQYF.

The chain couples TRBV7-9 to TRBJ1-1, with D perhaps matching TRBD1 (5 bases). The V end was cut by 1 base, the J end by 5 bases, with 14 bases between. Germline lookup yields CDR1 SEHNR and CDR2 FQNEAQ (reference sequence). This CDR3 region has 15 residues. The CDR3 DNA reads TGTGCCAGCAGCTTAGGCGCGGCCGGGGGGACTGAAGCTTTCTTT. As protein: CASSLGAAGGTEAFF.

The sample holds a few counts of this clone. The chain recombines TRBV7-9 with TRBJ2-7, with 9 bases lining up with TRBD1. The junction had 14 bases not matched to a gene; V was cut back by 3 bases and J by 8 bases. Germline V gene data show CDR1 as SEHNR and CDR2 as FQNEAQ (reference sequence). The CDR3 length is 16 residues. The CDR3 nucleotides are TGTGCCAGCAGCTTGGATCTAACGGGACAGGGAGATCAGCAGTACTTC. This gives the protein CASSLDLTGQGDQQYF.

The genes are TRBV6-5 and TRBJ2-2; D may be TRBD1 (6 bases). V shed 2 bases and J shed 5 bases, with 15 bases lying between them. The CDR3 is made up of 16 amino acids. In germline, CDR1 is MNHEY, CDR2 SVGAGI. The chain's CDR3 is CASSYEDSPSTGELFF. The CDR3 bases are TGTGCCAGCAGTTACGAGGACAGCCCGAGTACCGGGGAGCTGTTTTTT.

On this clone: Other DNA sequences within the sample encode an identical CDR3. The chain carries TRBV18 and TRBJ1-2; D gene ambiguous. The CDR3 spans 12 residues. Germline-derived CDR1 and CDR2 are KGHSH and LQKENI. V dropped 2 bases and J dropped 3 bases, with 4 bases sitting between them. The chain's CDR3 is CASSPGDYGYTF. Written as DNA, the CDR3 is TGTGCCAGCTCACCAGGGGACTATGGCTACACCTTC.